This T cell receptor (beta chain) appears in the sequencing data of a study of T-cell memory formation after mild COVID-19. Study overall: The TCR clusters were mostly specific to one donor.

The CDR3 runs to 13 residues. The ends lost 4 bases at V and 8 bases at J; junction bases unmatched: 4. Per the germline V gene, CDR1 is SGHTA and CDR2 is FQGNSA. This clonotype was counted ten times or more. Using its own MiXCR run on the 5' RACE reads, TCRdb lists one record per CDR3 protein. The sample has 350,000 to 550,000 distinct CDR3 sequences; under 20% are singletons. The receptor was derived from a man aged 18 to 35 who had mild COVID-19 (a few samples of this study predate the infection). Cell type and time point are not known. J is TRBJ1-2 and V is TRBV7-2; TRBD1 aligns across 10 bases. The specimen was PBMCs or a T cell subset sorted from them (not recorded which). The CDR3 is CASSSTGGAGYTF. The CDR3 DNA reads TGTGCCAGCAGCTCGACAGGGGGCGCCGGCTACACCTTC.